The clone carrying this T cell receptor (beta chain) was detected only a few times. The antigen is not known. V lost 1 base to trimming and J lost 8 bases, with 11 bases between them. The CDR3 runs 14 residues. Germline-derived CDR1 and CDR2 are SGHTA and FQGNSA. Partitioning of CD4+ cells yielded a CD45RA+ naive subset and a CD45RA-negative memory subset. The table came from immunoSEQ multiplex PCR; TCRdb's copy has only in-frame clones and leaves some out. The sample holds roughly 1,000,000 clones, 78% seen once. These data originate in a study of shared clonotypes between healthy human individuals. General study points: Relative to clonotypes present in all four donors, those not shared had lower generation probabilities. Between four donors, naive CD4 clonotypes were shared at a level of about 5%.

V and J are TRBV7-2 and TRBJ1-4; D perhaps matches TRBD1 (6 bases). This TCR derives from a man between 18 and 35 years old in good health. Some clones in this sample may be carry-over from other donors' samples. Sequenced: memory CD4+ T cells from PBMCs. Documented subset: CD45RA-negative fraction. CDR3 DNA sequence: TGTGCCAGCAGCTTAGGGGGGCTTAGCGAAAAACTGTTTTTT. Translated, it gives CASSLGGLSEKLFF.